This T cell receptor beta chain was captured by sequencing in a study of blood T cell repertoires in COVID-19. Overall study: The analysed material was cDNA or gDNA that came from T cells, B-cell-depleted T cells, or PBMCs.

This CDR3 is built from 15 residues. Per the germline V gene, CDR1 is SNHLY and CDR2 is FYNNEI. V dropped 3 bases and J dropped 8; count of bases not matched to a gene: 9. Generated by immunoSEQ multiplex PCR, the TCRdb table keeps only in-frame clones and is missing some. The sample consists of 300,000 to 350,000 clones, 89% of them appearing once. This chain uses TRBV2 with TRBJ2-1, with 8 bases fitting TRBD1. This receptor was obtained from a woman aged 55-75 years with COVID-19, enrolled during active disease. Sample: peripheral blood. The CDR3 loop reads CASSDGQGAIDEQFF. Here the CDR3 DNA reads TGTGCCAGCAGTGATGGGCAGGGGGCGATCGATGAGCAGTTCTTC.